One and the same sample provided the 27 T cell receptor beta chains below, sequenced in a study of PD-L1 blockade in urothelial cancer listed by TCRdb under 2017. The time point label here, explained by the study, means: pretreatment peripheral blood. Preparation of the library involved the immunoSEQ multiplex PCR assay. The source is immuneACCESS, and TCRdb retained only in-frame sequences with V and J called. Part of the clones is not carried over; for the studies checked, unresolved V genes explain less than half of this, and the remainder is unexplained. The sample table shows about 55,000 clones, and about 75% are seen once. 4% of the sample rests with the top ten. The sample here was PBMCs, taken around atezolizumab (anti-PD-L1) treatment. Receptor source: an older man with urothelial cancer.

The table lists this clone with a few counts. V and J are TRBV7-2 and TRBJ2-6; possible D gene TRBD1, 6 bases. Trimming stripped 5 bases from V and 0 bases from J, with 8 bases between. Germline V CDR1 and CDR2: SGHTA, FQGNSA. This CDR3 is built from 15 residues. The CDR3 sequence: CASSGGLSGANVLTF. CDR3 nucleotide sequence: TGTGCCAGCAGCGGGGGCCTCTCTGGGGCCAACGTCCTGACTTTC.

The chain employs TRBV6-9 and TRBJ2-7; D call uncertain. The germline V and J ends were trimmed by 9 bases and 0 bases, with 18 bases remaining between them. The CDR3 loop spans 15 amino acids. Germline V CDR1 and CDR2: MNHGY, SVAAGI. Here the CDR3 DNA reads TGTGCCAGATCCTTTTTTTGGGCCTGCTCCTACGAGCAGTACTTC. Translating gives CARSFFWACSYEQYF.

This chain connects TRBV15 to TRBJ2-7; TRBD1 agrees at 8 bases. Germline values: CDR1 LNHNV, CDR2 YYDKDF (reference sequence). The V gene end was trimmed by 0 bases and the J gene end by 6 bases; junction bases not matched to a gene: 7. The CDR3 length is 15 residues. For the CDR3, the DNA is TGTGCCACCAGCAGAGATCCAACAGGGGGTGGCGAGCAGTACTTC. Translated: CATSRDPTGGGEQYF.

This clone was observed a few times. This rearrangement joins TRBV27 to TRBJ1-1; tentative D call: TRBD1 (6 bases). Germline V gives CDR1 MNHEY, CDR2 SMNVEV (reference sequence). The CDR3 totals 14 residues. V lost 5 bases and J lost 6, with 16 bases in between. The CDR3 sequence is CASSGNRASAEAFF. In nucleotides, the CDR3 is TGTGCCAGCAGTGGCAACAGGGCGAGCGCTGAAGCTTTCTTT.

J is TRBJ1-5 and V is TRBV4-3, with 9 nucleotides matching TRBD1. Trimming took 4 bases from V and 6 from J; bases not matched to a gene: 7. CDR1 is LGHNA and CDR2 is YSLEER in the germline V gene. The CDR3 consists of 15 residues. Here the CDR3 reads CASSLRTGDSQPQHF. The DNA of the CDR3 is TGCGCCAGCAGCCTCCGGACAGGGGACTCTCAGCCCCAGCATTTT.

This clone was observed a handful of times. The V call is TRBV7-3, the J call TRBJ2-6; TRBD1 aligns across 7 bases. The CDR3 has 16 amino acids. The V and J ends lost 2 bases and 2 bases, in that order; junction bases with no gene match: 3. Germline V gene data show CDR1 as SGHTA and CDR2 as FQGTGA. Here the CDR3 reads CASSLVTGAGANVLTF. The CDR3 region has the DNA TGTGCCAGCAGCTTAGTCACAGGGGCTGGGGCCAACGTCCTGACTTTC. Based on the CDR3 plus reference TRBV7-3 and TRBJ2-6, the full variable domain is GAGVSQTPSNKVTEKGKYVELRCDPISGHTALYWYRQSLGQGPEFLIYFQGTGAADDSGLPNDRFFAVRPEGSVSTLKIQRTERGDSAVYLCASSLVTGAGANVLTFGAGSRLTVL.

CDR3 in amino acids: CASSKTDSYGYTF. In nucleotides, the CDR3 is TGTGCCAGCAGCAAGACTGACTCCTATGGCTACACCTTC. The chain links TRBV28 to TRBJ1-2; no definite D call. Germline V gives CDR1 MDHEN, CDR2 SYDVKM. The CDR3 consists of 13 residues. The germline V and J ends were trimmed by 6 bases and 4 bases, with 12 bases remaining between them.

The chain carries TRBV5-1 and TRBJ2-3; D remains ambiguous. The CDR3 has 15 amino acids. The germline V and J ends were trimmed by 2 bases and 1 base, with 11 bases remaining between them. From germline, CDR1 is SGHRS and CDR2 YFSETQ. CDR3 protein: CASSFSQTGTDTQYF. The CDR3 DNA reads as TGCGCCAGCAGCTTTTCACAGACCGGCACAGATACGCAGTATTTT.

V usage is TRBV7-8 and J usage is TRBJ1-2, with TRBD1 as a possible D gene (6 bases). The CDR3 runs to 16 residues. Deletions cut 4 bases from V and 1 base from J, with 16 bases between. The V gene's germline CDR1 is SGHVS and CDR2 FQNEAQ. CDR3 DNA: TGTGCCAGCAGCTCTTACAGGGTACCCTTTAACTATGGCTACACCTTC. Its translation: CASSSYRVPFNYGYTF.

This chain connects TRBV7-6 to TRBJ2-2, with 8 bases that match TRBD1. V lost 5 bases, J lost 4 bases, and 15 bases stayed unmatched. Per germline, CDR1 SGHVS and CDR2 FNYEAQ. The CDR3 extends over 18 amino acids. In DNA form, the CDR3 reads TGTGCCAGCAGCCGGAAACCCCAGACAGGGGATGGCACCGGGGAGCTGTTTTTT. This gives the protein CASSRKPQTGDGTGELFF. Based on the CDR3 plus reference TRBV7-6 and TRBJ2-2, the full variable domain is GAGVSQSPRYKVTKRGQDVALRCDPISGHVSLYWYRQALGQGPEFLTYFNYEAQQDKSGLPNDRFSAERPEGSISTLTIQRTEQRDSAMYRCASSRKPQTGDGTGELFFGEGSRLTVL.

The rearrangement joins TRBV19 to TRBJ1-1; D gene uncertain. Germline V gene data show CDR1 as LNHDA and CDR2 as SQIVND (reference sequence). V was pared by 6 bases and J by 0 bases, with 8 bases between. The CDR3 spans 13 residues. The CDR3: CASRLEVNTEAFF. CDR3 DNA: TGTGCCAGTAGATTAGAAGTGAACACTGAAGCTTTCTTT.

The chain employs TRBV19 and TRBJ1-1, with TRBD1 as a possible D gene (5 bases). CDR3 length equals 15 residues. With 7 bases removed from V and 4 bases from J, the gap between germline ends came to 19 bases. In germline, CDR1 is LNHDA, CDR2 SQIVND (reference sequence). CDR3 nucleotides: TGTGCCAGTAATGGGCAGGGCACTACCCTCACTGAAGCTTTCTTT. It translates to CASNGQGTTLTEAFF.

The CDR3 sequence: CASSRMGQGAVSYTF. The CDR3 DNA is TGTGCCAGCAGCCGAATGGGACAGGGGGCTGTCAGCTACACCTTC. The chain combines TRBV5-5 with TRBJ1-2; the match to TRBD1 covers 12 bases. Germline values: CDR1 SGHKS, CDR2 YYEKEE (reference sequence). V lost 4 bases to trimming and J lost 9 bases; unmatched junction nucleotides: 10. CDR3 length: 15 amino acids.

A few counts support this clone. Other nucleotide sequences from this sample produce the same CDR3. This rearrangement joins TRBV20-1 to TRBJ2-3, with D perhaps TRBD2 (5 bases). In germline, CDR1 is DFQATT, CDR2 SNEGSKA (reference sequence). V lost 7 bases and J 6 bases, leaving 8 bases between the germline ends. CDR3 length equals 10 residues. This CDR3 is CSGSSDTQYF. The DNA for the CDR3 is TGCAGTGGATCTAGCGATACGCAGTATTTT.

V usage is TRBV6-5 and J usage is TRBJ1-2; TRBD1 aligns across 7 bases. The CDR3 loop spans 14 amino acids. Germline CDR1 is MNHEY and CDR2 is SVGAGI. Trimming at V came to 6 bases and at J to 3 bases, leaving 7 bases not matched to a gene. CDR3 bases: TGTGCCAGCAGGCCTGCCGGGACAGACTATGGCTACACCTTC. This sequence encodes CASRPAGTDYGYTF.

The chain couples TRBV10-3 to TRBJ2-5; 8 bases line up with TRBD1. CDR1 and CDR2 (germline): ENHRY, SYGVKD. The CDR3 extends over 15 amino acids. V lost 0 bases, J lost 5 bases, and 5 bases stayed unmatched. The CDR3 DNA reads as TGTGCCATCAGTGAGTCGTCAGGGGGCAGGGAGACCCAGTACTTC. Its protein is CAISESSGGRETQYF.

In DNA, the CDR3 is TGTGCCAGCATAGAAGCGAACACTGAAGCTTTCTTT. Translating it yields CASIEANTEAFF. The chain carries TRBV7-9 and TRBJ1-1; D is unresolved. Trimming took off 7 bases at V and 1 base at J, with 7 bases between the two ends. Per the germline V gene, CDR1 is SEHNR and CDR2 is FQNEAQ (reference sequence). CDR3 length equals 12 residues.

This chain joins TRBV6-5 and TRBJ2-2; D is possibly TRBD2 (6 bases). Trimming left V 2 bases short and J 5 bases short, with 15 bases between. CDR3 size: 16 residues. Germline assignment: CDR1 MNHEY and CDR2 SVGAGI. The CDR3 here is CASSYEGLPGTGELFF. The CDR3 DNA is TGTGCCAGCAGTTACGAGGGACTCCCAGGGACCGGGGAGCTGTTTTTT.

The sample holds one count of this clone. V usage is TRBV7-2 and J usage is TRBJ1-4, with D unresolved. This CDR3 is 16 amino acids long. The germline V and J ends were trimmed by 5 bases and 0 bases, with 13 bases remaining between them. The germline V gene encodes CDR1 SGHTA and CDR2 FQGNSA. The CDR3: CASSGEAGATNEKLFF. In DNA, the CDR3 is TGTGCCAGCAGCGGAGAGGCGGGTGCAACTAATGAAAAACTGTTTTTT.

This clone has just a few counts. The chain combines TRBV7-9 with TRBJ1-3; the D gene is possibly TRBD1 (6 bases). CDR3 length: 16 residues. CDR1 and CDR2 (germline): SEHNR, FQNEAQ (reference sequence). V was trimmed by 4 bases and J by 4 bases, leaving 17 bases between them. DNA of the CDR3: TGTGCCAGCAGCTCCTCGGGACACCGATTCGGAAACACCATATATTTT. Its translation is CASSSSGHRFGNTIYF.

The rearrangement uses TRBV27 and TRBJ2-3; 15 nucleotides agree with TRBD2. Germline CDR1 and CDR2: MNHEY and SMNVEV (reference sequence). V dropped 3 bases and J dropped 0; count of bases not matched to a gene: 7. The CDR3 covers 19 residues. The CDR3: CASSFWTSGGASSTDTQYF. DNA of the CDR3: TGTGCCAGCAGTTTCTGGACTAGCGGGGGGGCCTCTAGCACAGATACGCAGTATTTT.

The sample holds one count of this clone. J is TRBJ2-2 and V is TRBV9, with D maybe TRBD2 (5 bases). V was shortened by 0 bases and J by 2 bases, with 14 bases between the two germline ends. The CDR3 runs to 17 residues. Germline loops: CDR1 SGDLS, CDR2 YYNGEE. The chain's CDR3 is CASSVVGSGPNTGELFF. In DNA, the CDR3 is TGTGCCAGCAGCGTAGTGGGAAGCGGACCTAACACCGGGGAGCTGTTTTTT.

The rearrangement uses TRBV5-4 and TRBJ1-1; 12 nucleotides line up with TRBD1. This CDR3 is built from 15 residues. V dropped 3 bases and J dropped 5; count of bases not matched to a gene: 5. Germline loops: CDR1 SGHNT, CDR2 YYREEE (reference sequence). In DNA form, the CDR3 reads TGTGCCAGCAGCTCAGGGACAGGGGGCGCGACTGAAGCTTTCTTT. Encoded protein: CASSSGTGGATEAFF.

The CDR3: CASSSTGDYGYTF. Written as DNA, the CDR3 is TGTGCCAGCAGTTCGACAGGGGACTATGGCTACACCTTC. The chain recombines TRBV5-5 with TRBJ1-2; 8 nucleotides line up with TRBD1. V dropped 5 bases and J dropped 3; count of bases not matched to a gene: 3. From germline, CDR1 is SGHKS and CDR2 YYEKEE (reference sequence). The CDR3 extends over 13 amino acids.

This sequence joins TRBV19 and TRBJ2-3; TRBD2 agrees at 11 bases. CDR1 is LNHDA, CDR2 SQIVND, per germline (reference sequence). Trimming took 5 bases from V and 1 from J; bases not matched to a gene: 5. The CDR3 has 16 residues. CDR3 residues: CASSPELAGGTDTQYF. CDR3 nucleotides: TGTGCCAGTAGTCCCGAACTAGCGGGGGGCACAGATACGCAGTATTTT.

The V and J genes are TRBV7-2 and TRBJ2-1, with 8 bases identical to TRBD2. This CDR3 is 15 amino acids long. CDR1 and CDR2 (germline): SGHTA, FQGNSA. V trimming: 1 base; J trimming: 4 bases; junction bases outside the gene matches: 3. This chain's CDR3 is CASSLGLAGYNEQFF. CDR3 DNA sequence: TGTGCCAGCAGCTTAGGTCTAGCGGGTTACAATGAGCAGTTCTTC.

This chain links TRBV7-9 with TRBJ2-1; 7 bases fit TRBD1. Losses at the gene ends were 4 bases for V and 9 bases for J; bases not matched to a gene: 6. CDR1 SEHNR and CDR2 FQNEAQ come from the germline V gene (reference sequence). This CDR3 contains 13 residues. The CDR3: CASSYRGRGEQFF. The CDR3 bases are TGTGCCAGCAGCTACAGGGGTAGGGGTGAGCAGTTCTTC.